The 6 T cell receptor beta chains below were found in one sample sequenced in a study of cytomegalovirus exposure and HLA in healthy donors (dated by TCRdb to the late 2010s). Libraries were made using the immunoSEQ multiplex PCR assay. The multiplex PCR relied on a mix of 60 forward primers for TCR Vbeta segments and 13 reverse primers for TCR Jbeta segments. In its TCRdb copy, this immuneACCESS table keeps in-frame sequences only and misses some clones. Where compared with another copy, unresolved V genes explain less than half of these, and the others have no known cause. Here the sample has about 150,000 clones; 82% occur a single time. More than 6.5% of the sample is taken by the ten largest. Specimen: PBMCs. All receptors derive from a woman in her forties or fifties in good health and CMV-seropositive.

Here the CDR3 DNA reads TGTGCCAGCAGCTTGGGACAGTCCGGGGCCAACGTCCTGACTTTC. It is translated as CASSLGQSGANVLTF. The V call is TRBV13, the J call TRBJ2-6, with 7 bases aligning to TRBD1. Trimming cost V 3 bases and J 4 bases; bases outside gene matches: 3. CDR1 PRHDT and CDR2 FYEKMQ come from the germline V gene (reference sequence). This CDR3 region has 15 residues.

Concerning this clone itself: The junction departs from the called germline gene at one end, perhaps through a read error. The chain uses TRBV7-9 and TRBJ1-1, with a weak D call TRBD1 (6 bases). The length of the CDR3 is 12 residues. From germline, CDR1 is SEHNR and CDR2 FQNEAQ (reference sequence). The CDR3 nucleotides are TGTTCCAGCAGCCCCAGGGGAACTGAAGCTTTCTTT. Its translation is CSSSPRGTEAFF.

The chain combines TRBV19 with TRBJ2-2, with TRBD1 matching over 9 bases. The trim removed 6 bases at V and 7 bases at J, leaving 6 bases unmatched. The length of the CDR3 is 14 residues. Germline V gives CDR1 LNHDA, CDR2 SQIVND (reference sequence). Here the CDR3 DNA reads TGTGCCAGTAGCCGGACAGGGGTGGTCGGGGAGCTGTTTTTT. It specifies CASSRTGVVGELFF.

The J gene is TRBJ1-3, the V gene TRBV30; D unresolved. Germline V gene sequence: CDR1 GTSNPN, CDR2 SVGIG (reference sequence). V lost 1 base and J 4 bases, leaving 5 bases between the germline ends. The CDR3 contains 12 residues. The CDR3 is CAWSDSGNTIYF. In nucleotides, the CDR3 is TGTGCCTGGAGTGATAGCGGAAACACCATATATTTT.

The chain uses TRBV5-6 and TRBJ1-2; TRBD1 agrees at 7 bases. CDR1 and CDR2 from the germline V gene are SGHDT and YYEEEE. Unmatched junction bases numbered 15, after V lost 5 bases and J lost 8 bases. There are 15 residues in the CDR3. The chain's CDR3 is CASRQNRGLPPGYTF. The CDR3 DNA is TGTGCCAGCAGACAGAACAGGGGCCTTCCGCCGGGCTACACCTTC.

The chain employs TRBV7-2 and TRBJ1-4; D gene unclear. The germline V gene has CDR1 SGHTA and CDR2 FQGNSA. This CDR3 region has 15 residues. V lost 1 base and J 5 bases, leaving 11 bases between the germline ends. CDR3 coding DNA: TGTGCCAGCAGCTTAGATGGGAGGGCAAATGAAAAACTGTTTTTT. Its protein is CASSLDGRANEKLFF.